Below, 10 T cell receptor beta chains from the same sample are listed, as sequenced in a study of blood T cell repertoires in COVID-19. Profiling relied on immunoSEQ multiplex PCR, and the TCRdb table lists in-frame clones only, not all of them. Of some 300,000 clones listed, roughly 87% were seen once; the top ten hold about 1%. Sequencing input: PBMCs or T cells enriched from blood (not recorded which). These receptors were obtained from a woman between 25 and 40 years old who had recovered from COVID-19.

This rearrangement joins TRBV28 to TRBJ2-3; D may be TRBD2 (6 bases). V lost 8 bases, J lost 1 base, and 16 bases lay in between. This CDR3 comprises 15 residues. CDR1 and CDR2 from the germline V gene are MDHEN and SYDVKM. The CDR3 DNA sequence: TGTGCCAGCGATAGCGGAGCACCACGCACAGATACGCAGTATTTT. As protein: CASDSGAPRTDTQYF.

The V and J genes are TRBV29-1 and TRBJ1-2; 11 bases match TRBD1. Germline CDR1 SQVTM, CDR2 ANQGSEA. The V gene end was trimmed by 2 bases and the J gene end by 0 bases; junction bases not matched to a gene: 8. CDR3 length: 17 residues. CDR3 amino acids: CSVETPRTGGPNYGYTF. The CDR3 nucleotides are TGCAGCGTTGAAACGCCGAGGACAGGGGGCCCTAACTATGGCTACACCTTC.

The chain has TRBV6-1 and TRBJ2-3; 10 bases map to TRBD1. Germline values: CDR1 MNHNS, CDR2 SASEGT. CDR3 length: 15 amino acids. The J segment lost 3 bases and the V segment lost 3 bases, leaving 3 bases of the junction unmatched. This CDR3 is CASSETGGWTDTQYF. DNA of the CDR3: TGTGCCAGCAGTGAGACAGGGGGCTGGACAGATACGCAGTATTTT.

The chain employs TRBV3-1 (or the pseudogene TRBV3-2) and TRBJ2-2; a possible D gene is TRBD2 (6 bases). This CDR3 is built from 17 residues. Trimming removed 1 base at V and 1 base at J, with 13 bases between. CDR1 is LGHDT and CDR2 is YNNKEL in the germline V gene (reference sequence). This CDR3 is CASSQGDGRRNTGELFF. CDR3 bases: TGTGCCAGCAGCCAAGGTGACGGGAGAAGGAACACCGGGGAGCTGTTTTTT.

The V and J genes are TRBV5-5 and TRBJ2-5; D might be TRBD1 (6 bases). V was cut by 2 bases and J by 4 bases, with 12 bases left in between. Germline-derived CDR1 and CDR2 are SGHKS and YYEKEE (reference sequence). This CDR3 has 14 amino acids. DNA of the CDR3: TGTGCCAGCAGCTTACACCAGGGGCGAGAGACCCAGTACTTC. Translating it yields CASSLHQGRETQYF.

J is TRBJ2-3 and V is TRBV27, with D perhaps matching TRBD2 (5 bases). The length of the CDR3 is 17 residues. Trimming took 7 bases from V and 2 from J, leaving 22 bases between them. Germline V gene data show CDR1 as MNHEY and CDR2 as SMNVEV (reference sequence). CDR3 amino acids: CASIPTSEDLITDTQYF. As DNA, the CDR3 is TGTGCCAGCATACCCACTAGTGAGGACCTGATCACAGATACGCAGTATTTT.

This rearrangement joins TRBV27 to TRBJ2-7; TRBD2 matches 10 bases. This CDR3 contains 16 residues. V gave up 3 bases and J gave up 1 base; unmatched junction bases: 6. CDR1 and CDR2 from the germline V gene are MNHEY and SMNVEV (reference sequence). The CDR3 loop is CASSFSSGRISYEQYF. CDR3 nucleotide sequence: TGTGCCAGCAGTTTCTCTAGCGGGAGAATTTCCTACGAGCAGTACTTC.

The chain is built from TRBV6-4 and TRBJ1-1, with D unresolved. The CDR3 has 14 amino acids. Germline assignment: CDR1 MRHNA and CDR2 SNTAGT. The ends were cut back, 5 bases at V and 4 bases at J, with 14 bases in the middle. The CDR3 DNA follows: TGTGCCAGCAGTTACACAGCGGGGATCACTGAAGCTTTCTTT. Protein product: CASSYTAGITEAFF.

Only one count was recorded for this clone. V is TRBV9 and J is TRBJ1-2; weak D call: TRBD1 (5 bases). V was pared by 0 bases and J by 8 bases, with 35 bases between. Per the germline V gene, CDR1 is SGDLS and CDR2 is YYNGEE. The CDR3 runs 21 residues. The CDR3 coding sequence is TGTGCCAGCAGCGTAGCTACTGTTGCAAGTTCCCCGACAGCCGCCACAGCCGGCTACACCTTC. This sequence encodes CASSVATVASSPTAATAGYTF.

This chain connects TRBV28 to TRBJ1-2; TRBD1 matches 8 bases. The CDR3 runs to 17 residues. Germline V gives CDR1 MDHEN, CDR2 SYDVKM. J gave up 8 bases and V 2 bases, and 16 bases lay outside the gene matches. CDR3 sequence reads: CASSLRRGFSGGAGYTF. CDR3 in DNA: TGTGCCAGCAGTTTACGGCGCGGATTTTCAGGGGGCGCCGGCTACACCTTC.